A single sample gave rise to the 8 T cell receptor beta chains below, sequenced in a study of spatial heterogeneity in lung cancer. Noted time point: sample taken at primary tumor resection. MiXCR, applied by TCRdb to the 5' RACE reads, yields one record per CDR3 protein. The table has under 40,000 distinct CDR3 sequences, roughly 4.9% seen once. The sample was PBMCs, taken at surgery. The origin of the receptors is a female donor with early-stage non-small cell lung cancer.

At least ten counts were recorded for this clonotype. The chain joins TRBV3-1 to TRBJ1-4; D not resolved. V lost 8 bases, J lost 4 bases, and 8 bases lay in between. The CDR3 covers 12 residues. The germline CDR1 and CDR2 sequences are LGHDT and YNNKEL (reference sequence). DNA of the CDR3: TGTGCCAGCGGGCAGAGTAATGAAAAACTGTTTTTT. Translated: CASGQSNEKLFF.

Ten or more counts support this clonotype. CDR3: CASSQVAGINEKLFF. For the CDR3, the DNA is TGTGCCAGCAGCCAAGTTGCGGGGATCAATGAAAAACTGTTTTTT. The genes are TRBV3-1 and TRBJ1-4; D gene unclear. Trimming stripped 1 base from V and 5 bases from J, with 11 bases between. CDR1 and CDR2 (germline): LGHDT, YNNKEL (reference sequence). The CDR3 runs 15 residues.

This clonotype was recorded many times. The junction departs from the called germline gene at one end, perhaps through a read error. The chain recombines TRBV4-3 with TRBJ1-1; tentative D call: TRBD1 (5 bases). The CDR3 runs to 16 residues. Germline V gene sequence: CDR1 LGHNA, CDR2 YSLEER. The CDR3 reads CASRQDVFVGGTEAFF. CDR3 DNA sequence: TGCGCCAGCAGACAAGATGTATTTGTGGGGGGCACTGAAGCTTTCTTT.

This clonotype came up many times. The genes are TRBV28 and TRBJ2-7; possible D gene TRBD2, 6 bases. The ends were cut back, 6 bases at V and 7 bases at J, with 16 bases in the middle. This CDR3 contains 13 residues. Per germline, CDR1 MDHEN and CDR2 SYDVKM. In nucleotides, the CDR3 is TGTGCCAGCAGGGACACGGGACTCACGGAGCAGTACTTC. Translation: CASRDTGLTEQYF.

This clonotype was seen repeatedly, ten times or more. The V and J genes are TRBV6-1 and TRBJ1-5, with no clear D. The CDR3 runs to 13 residues. V lost 1 base and J 5 bases, leaving 6 bases between the germline ends. Germline lookup yields CDR1 MNHNS and CDR2 SASEGT. The CDR3: CASSEGPYQPQHF. Here the CDR3 DNA reads TGTGCCAGCAGTGAAGGGCCCTATCAGCCCCAGCATTTT.

This clonotype was picked up a small number of times. The rearrangement joins TRBV20-1 to TRBJ2-3; D possibly corresponds to TRBD2 (7 bases). The CDR3 contains 16 residues. Trimming left V 0 bases short and J 2 bases short, with 15 bases between. Germline CDR1 and CDR2: DFQATT and SNEGSKA (reference sequence). The CDR3 protein is CSARDSAGAITDTQYF. The CDR3 DNA sequence: TGCAGTGCTAGAGATTCCGCGGGGGCCATCACAGATACGCAGTATTTT.

This clonotype was detected ten times or more. The chain combines TRBV6-5 with TRBJ2-3; 9 nucleotides line up with TRBD2. Germline CDR1 reads MNHEY; CDR2 reads SVGAGI. The J segment lost 4 bases and the V segment lost 4 bases, leaving 9 bases of the junction unmatched. The length of the CDR3 is 16 residues. The DNA for the CDR3 is TGTGCCAGCAGTTTAACCCGCGGGGGGGGTTCAGATACGCAGTATTTT. It yields the protein CASSLTRGGGSDTQYF.

In this sample, this clonotype turned up a few times. V gene TRBV4-2 combines with J gene TRBJ1-6, with 9 bases identical to TRBD1. After removal of 4 bases from V and 9 bases from J, the junction contained 4 bases not matched to a gene. CDR3 length equals 14 residues. Germline V CDR1 and CDR2: LGHNA, YNFKEQ. The CDR3 protein is CASSLPGQGSPLHF. The CDR3 DNA reads as TGTGCCAGCAGCCTCCCGGGACAGGGTTCACCCCTCCACTTT.